This TCR beta chain was obtained from a study of blood T cell repertoires in COVID-19. Across the study: Acute and convalescent COVID-19 specimens originated in the United States, Italy and Spain.

Source study methods: Estimated nucleated cell counts came from reference gene primer amplification. The method was immunoSEQ multiplex PCR; TCRdb's version includes in-frame clones alone and lacks a portion of them. V and J calls and clone size are given by that table; D and trimming were obtained from the DNA. This sample has 300,000 or so clones; around nine tenths occur once, and the top ten carry 2.5% to 3%. Clinical history as reported by participants underpinned cohort assignment. The CDR3 is 15 amino acids. The germline CDR1 and CDR2 sequences are MGHDK and SYGVNS. The ends lost 8 bases at V and 0 bases at J; junction bases unmatched: 4.

Input material: PBMCs or T cells enriched from blood (not recorded which). The J gene is TRBJ1-6, the V gene TRBV25-1; the match to TRBD1 covers 7 bases. This receptor was identified in a woman aged 45-60 years who had been exposed to COVID-19. The CDR3 is CASRDSGSYNSPLHF. Written as DNA, the CDR3 is TGTGCCAGCCGGGACAGCGGCTCCTATAATTCACCCCTCCACTTT.